Reported below is one T cell receptor beta chain. Its antigen remains unknown. Per the germline V gene, CDR1 is SGHRS and CDR2 is YFSETQ. The CDR3 spans 15 residues. After removal of 0 bases from V and 1 base from J, the junction contained 3 bases not matched to a gene. TCRdb processed the reads anew with MiXCR; each CDR3 protein has one entry. The profile shows some 940,000 distinct CDR3 sequences, roughly 30% of them singletons. The data derive from a study of T cell repertoires in cytomegalovirus infection. The wider study: HLA-C-restricted CMV epitopes, recently identified, and well-studied HLA-B-restricted ones were used by the study. Both a matching HLA type and CMV infection were indicated by public TCR beta signatures.

Whole-study results and caveats: In two of eight donors, the top clonotype was HLA-C-restricted CMV-specific. Using cumulative public TCR beta family frequency, the authors identified those who carried CMV together with the relevant HLA.

The receptor's source is a human donor in good health (CMV status not recorded). Some clones in this sample may be carry-over from other donors' samples. This chain connects TRBV5-1 to TRBJ1-1; 7 bases align to TRBD1. The material was cultured CD8+ T cells from PBMCs, obtained from culture after CMV antigen stimulation. The CDR3 nucleotides read TGCGCCAGCAGCTTGGCCAGGGGGGAGAACACTGAAGCTTTCTTT. Amino acids: CASSLARGENTEAFF.